The rows below give T cell receptor beta chains drawn from one sample of a study of blood T cell repertoires in COVID-19. Generated by immunoSEQ multiplex PCR, the TCRdb table keeps only in-frame clones and is missing some. The sample includes approximately 99,000 clones, approximately 86% of them seen just once. Source material: peripheral blood. The receptor source for this set is a woman aged 55-69 years in a cohort sampled during active or convalescent COVID-19. The CDR3 runs from the conserved cysteine through the conserved F or W. Fields, in order: V gene, clone size, J gene, D gene, CDR3 DNA, CDR3 protein. D genes are given only for firm matches. Some rows mark clone size as missing; the rest say once, few, many or name a class of expanded clone.

V: TRBV6-5; size: NA; J: TRBJ2-1; D: TRBD2; DNA: TGTGCCAGCACGAGACTAGCGGGAGGGGGTGAGCAGTTCTTC; CDR3: CASTRLAGGGEQFF
V: TRBV7-2; size: once; J: TRBJ2-5; D: NA; DNA: TGTGCCAGCAGCTTAGGACTAATCGGGGAGACCCAGTACTTC; CDR3: CASSLGLIGETQYF
V: TRBV5-1; size: once; J: TRBJ1-3; D: NA; DNA: TGCGCCAGCAGCACTCAGGGCTCTGGAAACACCATATATTTT; CDR3: CASSTQGSGNTIYF
V: TRBV11-2; size: NA; J: TRBJ2-2; D: NA; DNA: TGTGCCAGCCTGCTAATGTCCGGGGAGCTGTTTTTT; CDR3: CASLLMSGELFF
V: TRBV5-5; size: NA; J: TRBJ1-4; D: NA; DNA: TGTGCCAGCAGCTTGTTGGCCGCCCTTAATGAAAAACTGTTTTTT; CDR3: CASSLLAALNEKLFF
V: TRBV2; size: NA; J: TRBJ1-3; D: NA; DNA: TGTGCCAGCAGAATAGGAAACACCATATATTTT; CDR3: CASRIGNTIYF
V: TRBV6-5; size: NA; J: TRBJ2-2; D: TRBD2; DNA: TGTGCCAGCAGTCCGACTAGCGGGAACACCGGGGAGCTGTTTTTT; CDR3: CASSPTSGNTGELFF
V: TRBV5-1; size: NA; J: TRBJ2-1; D: TRBD2; DNA: TGCGCCAGCAGCTCGGGGGCTAGCGGGAGAAGTTCCTACAATGAGCAGTTCTTC; CDR3: CASSSGASGRSSYNEQFF
V: TRBV2; size: NA; J: TRBJ2-7; D: TRBD2; DNA: TGTGCCAGCAGTGAAGGACTAGCGGGAGTGAGTAGCACCTACGAGCAGTACTTC; CDR3: CASSEGLAGVSSTYEQYF
V: TRBV7-6; size: NA; J: TRBJ2-2; D: TRBD2; DNA: TGTGCCAGCAGTTCCTGGGACTACCAGAACACCGGGGAGCTGTTTTTT; CDR3: CASSSWDYQNTGELFF
V: TRBV30; size: NA; J: TRBJ2-1; D: TRBD2; DNA: TGTGCCCATAGGGCTAGCGGGGCCCACAATGAGCAGTTCTTC; CDR3: CAHRASGAHNEQFF
V: TRBV25-1; size: NA; J: TRBJ2-1; D: NA; DNA: TGTGCCAGCAGTATCCCTGGGACTTACAATGAGCAGTTCTTC; CDR3: CASSIPGTYNEQFF
V: TRBV27; size: NA; J: TRBJ2-2; D: NA; DNA: TGTGCCAGCAGTACAGACAGGATCGTGGCCGGGGAGCTGTTTTTT; CDR3: CASSTDRIVAGELFF
V: TRBV7-3; size: NA; J: TRBJ2-4; D: NA; DNA: TGTGCCAGCAGCCCCAACCGGGACACCGTTATCTTC; CDR3: CASSPNRDTVIF
V: TRBV11-2; size: few; J: TRBJ1-2; D: TRBD1; DNA: TGTGCCAGCAGCCCGACAGGGAGCTATGGCTACACCTTC; CDR3: CASSPTGSYGYTF
V: TRBV3-1/TRBV3-2; size: NA; J: TRBJ1-1; D: NA; DNA: TGTGCCAGCAGCCGAGTGGAAGCTTTCTTT; CDR3: CASSRVEAFF
V: TRBV27; size: NA; J: TRBJ1-3; D: TRBD1; DNA: TGTGCCAGCAGTTTAATAGGACAGGGCTTCTCTGGAAACACCATATATTTT; CDR3: CASSLIGQGFSGNTIYF
V: TRBV11-2; size: few; J: TRBJ1-2; D: NA; DNA: TGTGCCAGCAGCTTAGTTTTGAGCAGCTGGCAGGCTGGCTACACCTTC; CDR3: CASSLVLSSWQAGYTF
V: TRBV3-1/TRBV3-2; size: once; J: TRBJ2-3; D: NA; DNA: TGTGCCAGCAGCCTACTTGGGGGGAGCACAGATACGCAGTATTTT; CDR3: CASSLLGGSTDTQYF
V: TRBV29-1; size: NA; J: TRBJ2-7; D: NA; DNA: TGCAGCGTTGAAGAGGCAAGACGGGGCGAGCAGTACTTC; CDR3: CSVEEARRGEQYF
V: TRBV7-9; size: NA; J: TRBJ1-1; D: NA; DNA: TGTGCCAGCAGCTGGTTAACAGAGAACACTGAAGCTTTCTTT; CDR3: CASSWLTENTEAFF
V: TRBV29-1; size: NA; J: TRBJ1-2; D: TRBD1; DNA: TGCAGCGGGGGACAGGCGCCGGCCTATGGCTACACCTTC; CDR3: CSGGQAPAYGYTF
V: TRBV7-9; size: NA; J: TRBJ2-7; D: NA; DNA: TGTGCCAGCAGCTTACTCGGGGGTCTTGGGAGGTCCTACGAGCAGTACTTC; CDR3: CASSLLGGLGRSYEQYF
V: TRBV28; size: NA; J: TRBJ2-6; D: NA; DNA: TGTGCCAGCAGTTTAGGAGGGGTTGGGGCCAACGTCCTGACTTTC; CDR3: CASSLGGVGANVLTF
V: TRBV19; size: NA; J: TRBJ1-3; D: TRBD1; DNA: TGTGCCAGTAGTACCGGGACAGCGTTCTCTGGAAACACCATATATTTT; CDR3: CASSTGTAFSGNTIYF
V: TRBV4-1; size: NA; J: TRBJ1-2; D: NA; DNA: TGCGCCAGCAGCCAAGATGGGGCAGGGCGAGACTACACCTTC; CDR3: CASSQDGAGRDYTF
V: TRBV4-2; size: NA; J: TRBJ2-1; D: NA; DNA: TGTGCCAGCAGCCAAGATCGGGGTCGGGGTGTCTACAATGAGCAGTTCTTC; CDR3: CASSQDRGRGVYNEQFF
V: TRBV6-5; size: NA; J: TRBJ1-1; D: TRBD1; DNA: TGTGCCAGCGGCCCCGGACAGGGACGTGAAGCTTTCTTT; CDR3: CASGPGQGREAFF
V: TRBV6-2/TRBV6-3; size: NA; J: TRBJ2-5; D: TRBD2; DNA: TGTGCCAGCAGTTTGGCCCTTGGACTAGCCGGAGAGACCCAGTACTTC; CDR3: CASSLALGLAGETQYF